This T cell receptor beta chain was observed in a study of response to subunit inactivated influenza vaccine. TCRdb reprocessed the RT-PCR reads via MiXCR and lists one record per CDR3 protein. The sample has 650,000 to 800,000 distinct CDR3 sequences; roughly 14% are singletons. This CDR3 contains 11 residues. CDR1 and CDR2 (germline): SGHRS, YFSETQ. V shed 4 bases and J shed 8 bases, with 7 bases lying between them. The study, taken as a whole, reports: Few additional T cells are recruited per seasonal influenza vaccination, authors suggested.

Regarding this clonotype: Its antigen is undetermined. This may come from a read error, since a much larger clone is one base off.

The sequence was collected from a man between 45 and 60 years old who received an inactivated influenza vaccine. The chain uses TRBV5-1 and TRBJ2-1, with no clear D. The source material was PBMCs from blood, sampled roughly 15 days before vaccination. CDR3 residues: CASSAEYEQFF. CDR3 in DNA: TGCGCCAGCAGCGCTGAGTATGAGCAGTTCTTC.